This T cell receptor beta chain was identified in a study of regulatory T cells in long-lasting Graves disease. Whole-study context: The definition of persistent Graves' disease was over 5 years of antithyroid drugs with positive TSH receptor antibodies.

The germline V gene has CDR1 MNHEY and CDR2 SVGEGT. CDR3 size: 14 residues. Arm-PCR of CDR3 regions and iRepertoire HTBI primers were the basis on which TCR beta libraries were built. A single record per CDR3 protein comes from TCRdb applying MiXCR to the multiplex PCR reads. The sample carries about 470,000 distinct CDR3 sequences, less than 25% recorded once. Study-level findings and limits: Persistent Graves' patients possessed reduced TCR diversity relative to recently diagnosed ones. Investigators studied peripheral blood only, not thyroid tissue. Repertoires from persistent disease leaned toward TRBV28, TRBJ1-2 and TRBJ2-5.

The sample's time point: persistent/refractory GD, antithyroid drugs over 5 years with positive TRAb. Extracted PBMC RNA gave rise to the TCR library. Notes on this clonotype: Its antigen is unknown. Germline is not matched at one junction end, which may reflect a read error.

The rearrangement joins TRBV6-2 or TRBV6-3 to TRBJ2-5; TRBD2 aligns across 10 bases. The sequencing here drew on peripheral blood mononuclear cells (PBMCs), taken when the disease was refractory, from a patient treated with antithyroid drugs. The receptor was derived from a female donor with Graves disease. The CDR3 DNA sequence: TGTGCCAGCACGGAACTAGCGGGGCAAGGGACCCAGTACTTC. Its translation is CASTELAGQGTQYF.